The rows below give T cell receptor beta chains drawn from one sample of a study of breast tumors, draining lymph nodes, adjacent tissues. Via MiXCR, TCRdb re-called the multiplex PCR reads, giving one row per CDR3 protein. Of some 150,000 distinct CDR3 sequences in the sample, more than 25% were seen once. Specimen: axillary lymph node tissue. These receptors originate from a female donor with breast cancer. Some clones in this sample may be carry-over from other donors' samples. CDR3s include the opening cysteine and the closing phenylalanine or tryptophan. The order of the fields is J gene, V gene, clone size, D gene, CDR3 protein, CDR3 DNA. The D gene is left open where the match is weak. The size field is filled for only some rows; it gives once, few, many or a size class.

TRBJ1-6	TRBV2	many	-	CASSAYGGDLHF	TGTGCCAGCAGTGCATACGGGGGAGACCTCCACTTT
TRBJ2-3	TRBV20-1	few	TRBD2	CSAPSTSGSADTQYF	TGCAGTGCACCATCGACTAGCGGGAGTGCAGATACGCAGTATTTT
TRBJ1-5	TRBV6-2/TRBV6-3	many	-	CASSYDSLRPQHF	TGTGCCAGCAGTTACGACAGTCTTAGGCCCCAGCATTTT
TRBJ2-3	TRBV5-1	-	-	CASTPWGVGDNEQYF	TGCGCCAGCACCCCCTGGGGGGTAGGGGACAATGAGCAGTATTTT
TRBJ1-2	TRBV12-3/TRBV12-4	many	-	CASRPGQPYYGYTF	TGTGCCAGCAGGCCCGGACAGCCATACTATGGCTACACCTTC
TRBJ1-2	TRBV10-3	many	-	CAISQYPLFGYTIANYGYTF	TGTGCCATCAGTCAATACCCGCTATTCGGCTATACCATAGCTAACTATGGCTACACCTTC
TRBJ2-2	TRBV11-2	many	-	CASSLGGGPITGELFF	TGTGCCAGCAGCTTAGGCGGGGGCCCCATCACCGGGGAGCTGTTTTTT
TRBJ2-5	TRBV20-1	-	-	CSAREWGTQETQYF	TGCAGTGCTAGAGAATGGGGGACCCAAGAGACCCAGTACTTC
TRBJ1-2	TRBV3-1	many	-	CASSRTNENGYGYTF	TGTGCCAGCAGCCGAACTAATGAGAACGGCTATGGCTACACCTTC
TRBJ1-2	TRBV9	once	TRBD1	CASGVTPGQGARGYTF	TGTGCCAGCGGCGTAACCCCGGGGCAGGGGGCGCGGGGCTACACCTTC
TRBJ1-3	TRBV3-1	-	-	CACSQVSTAYTIYF	TGCGCCTGCAGCCAAGTGTCAACAGCCTACACCATATATTTT
TRBJ2-1	TRBV7-9	-	-	CASSPGLTYNEQFF	TGTGCCAGCAGCCCGGGACTCACCTACAATGAGCAGTTCTTC
TRBJ1-6	TRBV3-1	many	-	CASSQGSGNNSPLHF	TGTGCCAGCAGCCAAGGGTCGGGCAATAATTCACCCCTCCACTTT
TRBJ2-2	TRBV5-6	many	-	CASSLVRARTGELFF	TGTGCCAGCAGCTTGGTCCGCGCCCGCACCGGGGAGCTGTTTTTT
TRBJ2-5	TRBV14	few	-	CASSQDGGPFRTTRETQYF	TGTGCCAGCAGCCAAGATGGGGGGCCTTTTCGGACAACTCGAGAGACCCAGTACTTC
TRBJ2-1	TRBV7-2	many	-	CASSASWGSYNEQFF	TGTGCCAGCAGCGCGAGTTGGGGCTCCTACAATGAGCAGTTCTTC
TRBJ1-3	TRBV5-1	-	-	CASTRNRAAGNTIYF	TGCGCCAGCACCCGGAACAGGGCAGCTGGAAACACCATATATTTT
TRBJ1-5	TRBV19	-	-	CASSIRTSENIQHF	TGTGCCAGTAGTATAAGGACTAGCGAAAACATTCAGCATTTT
TRBJ2-3	TRBV27	many	TRBD2	CASRDSSGIGTQYF	TGTGCCAGCAGGGATTCTAGCGGGATAGGTACGCAGTATTTT
TRBJ2-7	TRBV20-1	many	-	CSALRVTFSEQYF	TGCAGTGCTCTCCGCGTCACGTTTTCAGAGCAGTACTTC
TRBJ2-7	TRBV20-1	many	-	CRSGQSGYEQYF	TGCAGATCGGGGCAGAGCGGTTACGAGCAGTACTTC
TRBJ1-2	TRBV24-1	many	TRBD1	CATSDSWTGGNYGYTF	TGTGCCACCAGTGATTCTTGGACAGGGGGTAACTATGGCTACACCTTC
TRBJ2-7	TRBV6-2/TRBV6-3	many	-	CASSIQSGAVYEQYF	TGTGCCAGCAGTATACAAAGCGGAGCAGTCTACGAGCAGTACTTC
TRBJ2-1	TRBV19	many	-	CASTLRGEIRNEQFF	TGTGCCAGTACCTTACGAGGGGAGATAAGGAATGAGCAGTTCTTC
TRBJ2-1	TRBV6-1	-	TRBD2	CAISEGTSGRYNEQFF	TGTGCCATCAGTGAGGGGACTAGCGGTAGGTACAATGAGCAGTTCTTC
TRBJ2-1	TRBV20-1	many	-	CSARPGDGFEQFF	TGCAGTGCCCGGCCCGGGGACGGGTTTGAGCAGTTCTTC
TRBJ2-5	TRBV20-1	-	-	CSASRPQYF	TGCAGTGCTAGTCGACCACAGTACTTC
TRBJ1-4	TRBV7-8	many	-	CASSLNPQGGEKLFF	TGTGCCAGCAGCCTTAACCCCCAGGGAGGCGAAAAACTGTTTTTT
TRBJ2-5	TRBV20-1	-	-	CSAPPRGPQVTQYF	TGCAGTGCTCCGCCCAGGGGTCCCCAAGTGACCCAGTACTTC
TRBJ1-5	TRBV7-9	-	-	CASSLGPQPQHF	TGTGCCAGCAGCTTGGGCCCTCAGCCCCAGCATTTT
TRBJ1-6	TRBV11-2	many	-	CASSLDLGPGSPLHF	TGTGCCAGCAGCTTAGATCTTGGTCCCGGATCACCCCTCCACTTT
TRBJ2-7	TRBV19	many	-	CASSTNGPPYEQYF	TGTGCCAGTAGTACTAACGGACCGCCCTACGAGCAGTACTTC
TRBJ1-4	TRBV7-8	-	TRBD1	CASSPSGGYEKLFF	TGTGCCAGCAGCCCGTCAGGGGGTTATGAAAAACTGTTTTTT
TRBJ2-7	TRBV6-1	-	-	CASSFQRQNEQYF	TGTGCCAGCAGTTTTCAGAGGCAGAACGAGCAGTACTTC
TRBJ1-4	TRBV12-3/TRBV12-4	many	-	CASSRWAGATNEKLFF	TGTGCCAGCAGCCGGTGGGCAGGGGCAACTAATGAAAAACTGTTTTTT
TRBJ1-6	TRBV28	-	-	CASKPVRGFNSPLHF	TGTGCCAGCAAGCCCGTGCGGGGGTTTAATTCACCCCTCCACTTT
TRBJ2-1	TRBV2	many	-	CARERGGDYNEQFF	TGTGCCAGAGAACGGGGCGGGGATTACAATGAGCAGTTCTTC
TRBJ1-3	TRBV6-5	many	-	CATSRGDPRNTIYF	TGTGCCACCTCGAGGGGTGACCCGCGAAACACCATATATTTT
TRBJ2-5	TRBV5-1	many	TRBD2	CASEPGPLAGSQETQYF	TGCGCCAGCGAACCCGGTCCCCTAGCGGGGAGTCAAGAGACCCAGTACTTC
TRBJ1-6	TRBV5-6	many	-	CASSSAGAHSPLHF	TGTGCCAGCAGCTCTGCGGGGGCTCATTCACCCCTCCACTTT
TRBJ1-3	TRBV9	few	-	CASSVAWTPISGTTIYF	TGTGCCAGCAGCGTAGCTTGGACGCCGATCTCTGGAACCACCATATATTTT
TRBJ2-5	TRBV20-1	-	-	CSASRQPSRVVEAQHF	TGCAGTGCTAGTAGACAGCCCTCACGGGTAGTGGAGGCCCAGCACTTC
TRBJ1-6	TRBV6-5	many	TRBD1	CASSHSFAGGYNSPLHF	TGTGCCAGCAGTCACTCGTTCGCAGGGGGCTATAATTCACCCCTCCACTTT
TRBJ2-7	TRBV10-3	many	-	CAISESQGGRYEQYF	TGTGCCATCAGTGAGTCCCAGGGGGGTCGGTACGAGCAGTACTTC
TRBJ1-1	TRBV7-2	few	-	CASSLVKRGTEAFF	TGTGCCAGCAGCTTAGTAAAGCGGGGCACTGAAGCTTTCTTT
TRBJ2-7	TRBV15	many	-	CATSRAQGYSYEQYF	TGTGCCACCAGCAGAGCACAGGGTTACTCCTACGAGCAGTACTTC
TRBJ2-7	TRBV25-1	-	-	CASSEGFATGSYEQYF	TGTGCCAGCAGTGAGGGATTCGCAACAGGGAGCTACGAGCAGTACTTC
TRBJ1-2	TRBV29-1	-	-	CSVGQGRGGYTF	TGCAGCGTTGGGCAGGGGAGGGGTGGCTACACCTTC
TRBJ2-7	TRBV27	many	-	CASSEPPHNEQYF	TGTGCCAGCAGTGAACCCCCCCACAACGAGCAGTACTTC
TRBJ2-1	TRBV7-3	many	-	CASSFRGLSDEQFF	TGTGCCAGCAGCTTCCGGGGACTTTCGGACGAGCAGTTCTTC
TRBJ2-3	TRBV30	many	-	CAWIKQGTQYF	TGTGCCTGGATCAAACAGGGTACGCAGTATTTT
TRBJ2-1	TRBV10-3	-	-	CASTSHSPENEQFF	TGTGCCAGCACCAGCCATAGCCCCGAAAATGAGCAGTTCTTC
TRBJ2-4	TRBV25-1	-	-	CASSEQGIAKNIQYF	TGTGCCAGCAGTGAACAGGGAATAGCCAAAAACATTCAGTACTTC
TRBJ1-1	TRBV29-1	-	-	CSVLEGPNTEAFF	TGCAGCGTTTTGGAGGGACCGAACACTGAAGCTTTCTTT
TRBJ1-4	TRBV12-3/TRBV12-4	-	-	CSLSRAGGPTF	TGTTCCCTTTCTCGCGCGGGGGGGCCGACTTTT
TRBJ1-5	TRBV6-5	few	-	CASSHDGGGQPQHF	TGTGCCAGCAGTCACGACGGGGGAGGTCAGCCCCAGCATTTT